The source of this TCR beta chain is a study of blood T cell repertoires in COVID-19. Across the whole study: Both acute and convalescent COVID-19 samples were obtained from the United States, Italy and Spain. In each case, the material was cDNA or gDNA derived from T cells, B-cell-depleted T cells, or PBMCs.

Assay: immunoSEQ multiplex PCR; the TCRdb copy retains only in-frame clones and omits some. Found here are 200,000 to 300,000 clones, around 90% of them singletons; the top ten hold 0.83%. The CDR3 totals 11 residues. V was cut by 4 bases and J by 7 bases, with 8 bases left in between. Germline CDR1 reads DFQATT; CDR2 reads SNEGSKA (reference sequence). The material sequenced was peripheral blood. The chain employs TRBV20-1 and TRBJ2-1; D gene uncertain. The sequence derives from a man under 40 with COVID-19, enrolled during active disease. The chain's CDR3 is CSATQLNEQFF. CDR3 nucleotides: TGCAGTGCTACCCAGTTGAATGAGCAGTTCTTC.